This T cell receptor (beta chain) was observed in a study of human T cells and chemical hapten exposure. Trimming shortened V by 0 bases and J by 6 bases, and 12 bases separated the two germline ends. Germline loops: CDR1 SGHAT, CDR2 FQNNGV. CDR3 length equals 15 residues. In TCRdb, the RACE reads were re-called with MiXCR into one record per CDR3 protein. Found here are just over 95,000 distinct CDR3 sequences, less than 35% of them singletons; the top ten hold about 9.3%. This clonotype turned up a few times. Documented time point: patch test 3, about 24 weeks after DPC sensitization. Treatment described: therapeutic diphenylcyclopropenone sensitization with weekly scalp DPC.

The sequences come from whole blood, collected in connection with sensitization to the hapten diphenylcyclopropenone (DPC). The receptor was derived from a man in his forties with alopecia areata. Some clones in this sample may be carry-over from other donors' samples. The chain has TRBV11-2 and TRBJ1-5; TRBD1 might be the D (6 bases). Here the CDR3 DNA reads TGTGCCAGCAGCTTAGATCGCACAGGGAGTCAGCCCCAGCATTTT. As protein: CASSLDRTGSQPQHF.